The 20 T cell receptor beta chains given below trace back to one sample, sequenced in a study of blood T cells in healthy people across ages. The authors ran a second PCR of about 6 to 11 cycles using a sample-barcoded 5' primer and a J-beta primer mix. TCRdb recomputed calls from the 5' RACE reads with MiXCR, one row per CDR3 protein. The data contain about 1.6 million distinct CDR3 sequences, about 31% of them singletons. The sample taken for sequencing was blood. These receptors were collected from a woman aged 25-40 years in good health.

CDR3 region: CASSQGQGRFRNEQYF. The CDR3 coding sequence is TGTGCCAGCAGCCAAGGACAGGGGAGGTTTAGGAACGAGCAGTACTTC. The rearrangement joins TRBV6-5 to TRBJ2-7; 9 bases map to TRBD1. Looked up from germline, CDR1 is MNHEY and CDR2 is SVGAGI. J was trimmed by 5 bases and V by 6 bases; bases with no gene match: 14. The CDR3 has 16 residues.

This sequence joins TRBV5-1 and TRBJ2-1, with D unclear. This CDR3 has 12 residues. V was trimmed by 3 bases and J by 9 bases, leaving 10 bases between them. Germline V CDR1 and CDR2: SGHRS, YFSETQ. The CDR3 coding sequence is TGCGCCAGCAGCTACACGGACGGTGAGCAGTTCTTC. Its translation: CASSYTDGEQFF.

The CDR3 region is CASSPREGRNYGYTF. CDR3 nucleotides: TGTGCCAGCAGCCCGAGGGAGGGTCGGAACTATGGCTACACCTTC. This chain uses TRBV7-2 with TRBJ1-2, with unresolved D. Trimming took off 5 bases at V and 2 bases at J, with 15 bases between the two ends. This CDR3 spans 15 amino acids. The germline CDR1 and CDR2 sequences are SGHTA and FQGNSA.

The rearrangement joins TRBV4-2 to TRBJ2-3; 7 bases agree with TRBD2. The CDR3 runs 17 residues. Germline values: CDR1 LGHNA, CDR2 YNFKEQ. The junction had 9 bases not matched to a gene; V was cut back by 0 bases and J by 3 bases. CDR3: CASSQDFGGEATDTQYF. CDR3 coding DNA: TGTGCCAGCAGCCAAGATTTTGGGGGGGAGGCGACAGATACGCAGTATTTT.

This chain connects TRBV30 to TRBJ2-2; D is unresolved. Germline-derived CDR1 and CDR2 are GTSNPN and SVGIG (reference sequence). V lost 4 bases and J lost 2, with 8 bases in between. The CDR3 spans 13 residues. CDR3 amino acids: CAWTGPNTGELFF. DNA of the CDR3: TGTGCCTGGACAGGCCCCAACACCGGGGAGCTGTTTTTT.

This rearrangement joins TRBV20-1 to TRBJ2-1; D remains unclear. The V end lost 5 bases, the J end lost 6 bases, and 11 bases lay between the germline ends. The CDR3 has 12 residues. Germline lookup yields CDR1 DFQATT and CDR2 SNEGSKA (reference sequence). This chain's CDR3 is CSARTVGNEQFF. CDR3 DNA: TGCAGTGCTCGGACGGTGGGCAATGAGCAGTTCTTC.

This clonotype was seen a few times. This chain joins TRBV6-5 and TRBJ2-5; 11 bases map to TRBD2. The CDR3 extends over 16 amino acids. Germline V CDR1 and CDR2: MNHEY, SVGAGI. Unmatched junction bases numbered 9, after V lost 2 bases and J lost 7 bases. The DNA of the CDR3 is TGTGCCAGCAGTTACGGGCTAGCGGGGGGAGGCGGGACCCAGTACTTC. The encoded protein is CASSYGLAGGGGTQYF.

This clonotype has only a few counts. This chain joins TRBV20-1 and TRBJ2-5, with 7 bases matching TRBD2. The CDR3 runs 15 residues. V was pared by 5 bases and J by 2 bases, with 11 bases of the junction left unmatched. Germline assignment: CDR1 DFQATT and CDR2 SNEGSKA (reference sequence). The CDR3 DNA reads as TGCAGTGCTTTCGGGACTACGTGGCGACAAGAGACCCAGTACTTC. Its translation is CSAFGTTWRQETQYF.

The CDR3 DNA is TGTGCCAGCTCACCACCGACAGGGGTCGTCCATGGCTACACCTTC. Its translation: CASSPPTGVVHGYTF. V usage is TRBV18 and J usage is TRBJ1-2, with TRBD1 matching 8 bases. The CDR3 has 15 amino acids. The V gene's germline CDR1 is KGHSH and CDR2 LQKENI. Trimming removed 0 bases from V and 6 bases from J; junction bases left unmatched: 6.

The chain has TRBV15 and TRBJ1-5; 8 bases align to TRBD1. The CDR3 runs 16 residues. In germline, CDR1 is LNHNV, CDR2 YYDKDF (reference sequence). Unmatched junction bases numbered 9, after V lost 1 base and J lost 7 bases. The CDR3 spells CATSRAPGQGTQPQHF. The CDR3 DNA follows: TGTGCCACCAGCAGAGCGCCCGGACAGGGAACGCAGCCCCAGCATTTT.

This clonotype has just a few counts. This chain links TRBV6-4 with TRBJ2-6; D not certain. Trimming took off 4 bases at V and 2 bases at J, with 12 bases between the two ends. The CDR3 is 16 residues long. Germline V gene lookup returns CDR1 MRHNA and CDR2 SNTAGT. CDR3 DNA sequence: TGTGCCAGCAGTGGCTCTATAGCAGCTGGGGCCAACGTCCTGACTTTC. It codes for CASSGSIAAGANVLTF.

V is TRBV5-1 and J is TRBJ2-7; D is ambiguous. CDR1 is SGHRS, CDR2 YFSETQ, per germline. This CDR3 comprises 15 residues. Trimming left V 4 bases short and J 0 bases short, with 14 bases between. CDR3 amino acids: CASSSGAPISYEQYF. Here the CDR3 DNA reads TGCGCCAGCAGCAGTGGCGCTCCAATCTCCTACGAGCAGTACTTC.

This chain links TRBV20-1 with TRBJ1-1, with TRBD1 as a possible D gene (6 bases). CDR1 is DFQATT and CDR2 is SNEGSKA in the germline V gene (reference sequence). Trimming shortened V by 3 bases and J by 10 bases, and 15 bases separated the two germline ends. The CDR3 is 12 residues long. CDR3 DNA sequence: TGCAGTGCTAGTGGGACACTTCGAGTAGCTTTCTTT. It is translated as CSASGTLRVAFF.

This clonotype was seen only a few times. The chain is built from TRBV28 and TRBJ1-2; weak D call: TRBD1 (5 bases). Trimming left V 6 bases short and J 6 bases short, with 23 bases between. The CDR3 contains 16 residues. The germline gives CDR1 MDHEN, CDR2 SYDVKM. CDR3 in DNA: TGTGCCAGCAGACCCCGTACGGCAGGCTCGGGGCATGGCTACACCTTC. It yields the protein CASRPRTAGSGHGYTF.

The table lists this clonotype with many counts. The J gene is TRBJ2-7, the V gene TRBV20-1; D perhaps matches TRBD1 (6 bases). The V end was cut by 3 bases, the J end by 0 bases, with 9 bases between. The V gene's germline CDR1 is DFQATT and CDR2 SNEGSKA (reference sequence). The CDR3 runs to 13 residues. The CDR3 DNA is TGCAGTGCTAGGGACAGCAGCTCCTACGAGCAGTACTTC. Its translation is CSARDSSSYEQYF.

The chain recombines TRBV6-5 with TRBJ2-7; 8 nucleotides agree with TRBD1. Losses at the gene ends were 6 bases for V and 6 bases for J; bases not matched to a gene: 10. CDR3 size: 14 residues. Germline V gene data show CDR1 as MNHEY and CDR2 as SVGAGI. In DNA form, the CDR3 reads TGTGCCAGCAGCCGACGCGGGACAGGAGCCGAGCAGTACTTC. Amino acid sequence: CASSRRGTGAEQYF.

This clonotype was seen a handful of times. The V gene is TRBV7-8, the J gene TRBJ1-1; D gene unclear. The V end lost 2 bases, the J end lost 1 base, and 5 bases lay between the germline ends. This CDR3 contains 13 residues. CDR1 is SGHVS, CDR2 FQNEAQ, per germline. CDR3 loop: CASSLFKNTEAFF. CDR3 in DNA: TGTGCCAGCAGCTTATTCAAGAACACTGAAGCTTTCTTT.

The rearrangement links TRBV20-1 to TRBJ1-5, with a tentative D call TRBD1 (5 bases). CDR3 size: 14 residues. V shed 0 bases and J shed 6 bases, with 12 bases lying between them. Looked up from germline, CDR1 is DFQATT and CDR2 is SNEGSKA (reference sequence). CDR3: CSAREGLMGQPQHF. CDR3 sequence (DNA): TGCAGTGCTAGAGAGGGACTGATGGGTCAGCCCCAGCATTTT.

The V call is TRBV27, the J call TRBJ2-5, with D possibly being TRBD1 or TRBD2 (7 bases each). This CDR3 spans 13 amino acids. The germline V and J ends were trimmed by 8 bases and 5 bases, with 15 bases remaining between them. The germline gives CDR1 MNHEY, CDR2 SMNVEV (reference sequence). In DNA, the CDR3 is TGTGCCAGCGGCTTCAGGGGGGGGGAGACCCAGTACTTC. Protein product: CASGFRGGETQYF.

This clonotype was picked up a small number of times. The chain combines TRBV29-1 with TRBJ2-5; D might be TRBD2 (5 bases). Germline values: CDR1 SQVTM, CDR2 ANQGSEA. The CDR3 totals 13 residues. V lost 2 bases and J lost 5, with 12 bases in between. CDR3 protein: CSVELRWRETQYF. For the CDR3, the DNA is TGCAGCGTTGAACTAAGGTGGAGGGAGACCCAGTACTTC.